The present T cell receptor (beta chain) was sequenced within a study of T cells in Graves' hyperthyroidism and ophthalmopathy. General study points: Separation of ophthalmopathy from stable hyperthyroidism was achieved by a 13 V-J model.

The sample holds a few counts of this clonotype. Its specificity is not known. Patients between 18 and 65 years old had hyperthyroidism, newly diagnosed and lasting under 2 months. Germline values: CDR1 PRHDT, CDR2 FYEKMQ (reference sequence). V lost 5 bases to trimming and J lost 5 bases, with 13 bases between them. The CDR3 loop spans 13 amino acids. Amplified TCR beta CDR3 regions came from RNA transcripts. The HTBI primer set was used in a first-round RT-PCR of the TCR CDR3. MiXCR, run by TCRdb on the multiplex PCR reads, gives a single entry per CDR3 protein. The sample shows about 570,000 distinct CDR3 sequences, 14% of them seen only once.

This sequence was found in a woman aged 40-49 years with Graves' hyperthyroidism. Sequenced material: blood. The chain has TRBV13 and TRBJ2-7; the D gene is possibly TRBD1 (5 bases). CDR3 DNA: TGTGCCAGCAGCACACGACAGTCCCACGAGCAGTACTTC. It yields the protein CASSTRQSHEQYF.